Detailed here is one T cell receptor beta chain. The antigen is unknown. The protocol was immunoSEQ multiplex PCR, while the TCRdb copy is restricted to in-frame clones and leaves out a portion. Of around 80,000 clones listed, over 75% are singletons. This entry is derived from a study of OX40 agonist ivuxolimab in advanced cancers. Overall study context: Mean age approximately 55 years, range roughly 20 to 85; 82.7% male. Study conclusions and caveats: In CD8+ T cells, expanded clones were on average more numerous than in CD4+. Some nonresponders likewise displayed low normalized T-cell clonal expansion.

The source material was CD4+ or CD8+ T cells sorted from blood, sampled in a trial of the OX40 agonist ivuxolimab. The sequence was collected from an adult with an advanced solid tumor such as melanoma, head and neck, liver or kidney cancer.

The CDR3 DNA sequence: TGTGCCAGCAGCCGGATGTTCCGGGGCCCTGAAGCTTTCTTT. The encoded protein is CASSRMFRGPEAFF. The chain combines TRBV14 with TRBJ1-1, with a weak D call TRBD1 (5 bases). CDR3 size: 14 residues. V dropped 4 bases and J dropped 6 bases, with 15 bases sitting between them. CDR1 is SGHDN and CDR2 is FVKESK in the germline V gene. The full variable domain, completed using reference TRBV14 and TRBJ1-1, is EAGVTQFPSHSVIEKGQTVTLRCDPISGHDNLYWYRRVMGKEIKFLLHFVKESKQDESGMPNNRFLAERTGGTYSTLKVQPAELEDSGVYFCASSRMFRGPEAFFGQGTRLTVV.